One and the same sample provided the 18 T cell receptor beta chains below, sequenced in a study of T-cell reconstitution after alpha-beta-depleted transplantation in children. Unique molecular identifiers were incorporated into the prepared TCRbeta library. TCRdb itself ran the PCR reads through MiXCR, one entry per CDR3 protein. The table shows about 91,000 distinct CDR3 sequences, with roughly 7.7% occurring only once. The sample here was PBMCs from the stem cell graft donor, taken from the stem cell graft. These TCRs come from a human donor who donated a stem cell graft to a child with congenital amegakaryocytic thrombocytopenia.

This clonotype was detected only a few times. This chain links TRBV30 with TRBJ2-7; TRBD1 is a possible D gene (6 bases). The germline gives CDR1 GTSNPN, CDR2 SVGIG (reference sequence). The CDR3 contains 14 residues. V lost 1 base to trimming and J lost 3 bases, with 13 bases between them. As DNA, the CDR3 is TGTGCCTGGAGTGCAACCCGAGGGGGCTACGAGCAGTACTTC. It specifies CAWSATRGGYEQYF.

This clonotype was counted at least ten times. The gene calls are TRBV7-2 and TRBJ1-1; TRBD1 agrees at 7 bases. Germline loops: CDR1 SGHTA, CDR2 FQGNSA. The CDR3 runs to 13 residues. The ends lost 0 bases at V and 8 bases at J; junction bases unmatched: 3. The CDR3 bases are TGTGCCAGCAGCTTAGCAGGACAGGTCGAAGCTTTCTTT. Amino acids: CASSLAGQVEAFF.

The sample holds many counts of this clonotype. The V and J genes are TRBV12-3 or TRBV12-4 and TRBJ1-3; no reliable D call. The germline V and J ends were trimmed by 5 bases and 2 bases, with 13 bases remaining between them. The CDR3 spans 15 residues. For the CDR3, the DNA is TGTGCCAGCAGTCCCGGACCAGGAGCTGGAAACACCATATATTTT. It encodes CASSPGPGAGNTIYF.

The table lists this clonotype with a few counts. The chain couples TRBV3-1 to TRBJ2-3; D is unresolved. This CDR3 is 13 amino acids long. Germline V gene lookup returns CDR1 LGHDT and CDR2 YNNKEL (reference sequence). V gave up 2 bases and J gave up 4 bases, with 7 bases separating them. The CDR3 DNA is TGTGCCAGCAGCCAAATGCCCGCAGATACGCAGTATTTT. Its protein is CASSQMPADTQYF.

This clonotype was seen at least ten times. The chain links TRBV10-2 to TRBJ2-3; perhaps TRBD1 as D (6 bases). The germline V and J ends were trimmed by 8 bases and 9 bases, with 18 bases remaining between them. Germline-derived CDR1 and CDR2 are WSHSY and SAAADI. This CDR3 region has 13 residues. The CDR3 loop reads CASETGFLRTQYF. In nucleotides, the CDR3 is TGCGCCAGCGAAACAGGGTTTTTAAGGACGCAGTATTTT.

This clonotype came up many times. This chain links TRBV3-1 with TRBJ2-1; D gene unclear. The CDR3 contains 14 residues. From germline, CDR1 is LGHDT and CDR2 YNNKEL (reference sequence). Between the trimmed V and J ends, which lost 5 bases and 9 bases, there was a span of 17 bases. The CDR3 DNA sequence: TGTGCCAGCAGCTTAGTTAGTAGCACGGGTGAGCAGTTCTTC. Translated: CASSLVSSTGEQFF.

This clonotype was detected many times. Here the CDR3 DNA reads TGTGCCAGCAGAGGAGCGGGAGTCCCCTACAATGAGCAGTTCTTC. Protein product: CASRGAGVPYNEQFF. The J gene is TRBJ2-1, the V gene TRBV28, with 8 positions matching TRBD2. This CDR3 has 15 amino acids. Losses at the gene ends were 6 bases for V and 2 bases for J; bases not matched to a gene: 6. Germline-derived CDR1 and CDR2 are MDHEN and SYDVKM.

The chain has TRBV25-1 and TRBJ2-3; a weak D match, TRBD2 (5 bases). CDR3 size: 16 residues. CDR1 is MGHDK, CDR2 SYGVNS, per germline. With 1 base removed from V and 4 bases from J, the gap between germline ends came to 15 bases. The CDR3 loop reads CASSELAGEGADTQYF. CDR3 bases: TGTGCCAGCAGTGAATTGGCCGGAGAGGGCGCAGATACGCAGTATTTT. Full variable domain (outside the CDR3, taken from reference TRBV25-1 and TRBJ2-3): EADIYQTPRYLVIGTGKKITLECSQTMGHDKMYWYQQDPGMELHLIHYSYGVNSTEKGDLSSESTVSRIRTEHFPLTLESARPSHTSQYLCASSELAGEGADTQYFGPGTRLTVL.

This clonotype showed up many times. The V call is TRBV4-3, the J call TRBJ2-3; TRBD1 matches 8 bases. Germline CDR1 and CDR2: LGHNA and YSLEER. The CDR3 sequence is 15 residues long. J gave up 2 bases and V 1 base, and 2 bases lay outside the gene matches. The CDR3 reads CASSQGGQVTDTQYF. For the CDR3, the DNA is TGCGCCAGCAGCCAAGGGGGACAGGTCACAGATACGCAGTATTTT.

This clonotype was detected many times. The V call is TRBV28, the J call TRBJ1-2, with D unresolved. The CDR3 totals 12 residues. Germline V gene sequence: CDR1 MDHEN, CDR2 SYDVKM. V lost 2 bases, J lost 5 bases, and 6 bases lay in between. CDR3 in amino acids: CASSLLLYGYTF. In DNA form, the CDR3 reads TGTGCCAGCAGTTTACTCCTGTATGGCTACACCTTC.

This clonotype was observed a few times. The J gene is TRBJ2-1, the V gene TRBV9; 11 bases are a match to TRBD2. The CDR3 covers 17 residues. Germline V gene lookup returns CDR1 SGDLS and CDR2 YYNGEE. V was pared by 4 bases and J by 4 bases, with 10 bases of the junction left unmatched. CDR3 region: CASSPAPGTSGYNEQFF. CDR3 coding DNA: TGTGCCAGCAGCCCCGCACCCGGGACTAGCGGATACAATGAGCAGTTCTTC.

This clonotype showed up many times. The CDR3 loop reads CASSPPSGTGTEKLFF. The CDR3 DNA is TGTGCCAGCAGTCCACCCTCCGGGACAGGGACTGAAAAACTGTTTTTT. The chain combines TRBV28 with TRBJ1-4; 9 bases fit TRBD1. Germline trimming cut 5 bases from V and 7 bases from J; bases unmatched to any gene: 11. The CDR3 consists of 16 residues. Germline lookup yields CDR1 MDHEN and CDR2 SYDVKM.

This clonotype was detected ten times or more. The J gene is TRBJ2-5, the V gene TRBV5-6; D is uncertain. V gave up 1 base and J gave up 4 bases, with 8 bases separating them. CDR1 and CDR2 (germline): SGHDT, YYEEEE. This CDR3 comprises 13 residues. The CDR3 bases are TGTGCCAGCAGCTTGACGGGTGGAGAGACCCAGTACTTC. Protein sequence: CASSLTGGETQYF.

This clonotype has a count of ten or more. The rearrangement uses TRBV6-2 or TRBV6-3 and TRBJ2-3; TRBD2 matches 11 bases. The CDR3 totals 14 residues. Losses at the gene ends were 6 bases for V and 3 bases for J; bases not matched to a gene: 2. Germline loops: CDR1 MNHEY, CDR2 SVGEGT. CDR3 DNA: TGTGCCAGCAGCCCTAGCGGGAGGACAGATACGCAGTATTTT. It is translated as CASSPSGRTDTQYF.

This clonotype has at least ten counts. The DNA for the CDR3 is TGTGCCAGCAGCCAGGACAGGGGAATCTACGAGCAGTACTTC. It specifies CASSQDRGIYEQYF. The chain is built from TRBV12-3 or TRBV12-4 and TRBJ2-7, with 9 bases fitting TRBD1. The CDR3 loop spans 14 amino acids. The V segment lost 6 bases and the J segment 3 bases; nucleotides outside the gene matches: 6.

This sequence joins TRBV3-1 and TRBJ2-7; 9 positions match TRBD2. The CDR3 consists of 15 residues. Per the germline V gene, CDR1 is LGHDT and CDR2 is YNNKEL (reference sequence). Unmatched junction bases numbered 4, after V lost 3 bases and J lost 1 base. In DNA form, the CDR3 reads TGTGCCAGCAGCCAGGGACTAGCCGGGTCCTACGAGCAGTACTTC. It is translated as CASSQGLAGSYEQYF.

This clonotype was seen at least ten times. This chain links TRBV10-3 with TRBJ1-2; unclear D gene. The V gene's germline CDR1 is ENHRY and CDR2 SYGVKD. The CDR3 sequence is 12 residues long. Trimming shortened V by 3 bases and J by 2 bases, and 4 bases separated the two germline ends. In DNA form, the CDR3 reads TGTGCCATCAGTGAAGCCAACTATGGCTACACCTTC. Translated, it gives CAISEANYGYTF.

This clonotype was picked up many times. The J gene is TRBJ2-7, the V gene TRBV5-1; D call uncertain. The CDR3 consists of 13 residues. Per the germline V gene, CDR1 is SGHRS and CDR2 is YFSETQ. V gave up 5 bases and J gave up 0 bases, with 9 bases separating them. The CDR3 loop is CASSTQSSYEQYF. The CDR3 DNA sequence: TGCGCCAGCAGTACACAGAGCTCCTACGAGCAGTACTTC.